This note documents a single TCR beta chain sequence. The antigen is not known. This CDR3 is built from 15 residues. The germline V gene has CDR1 SEHNR and CDR2 FQNEAQ (reference sequence). This sample is drawn from a study of graft-versus-host responses after intestinal transplantation. Study at large: Among the recipients, all got anti-thymocyte globulin induction and then tacrolimus and steroids for two to four years.

Findings of the study overall: Some patients had graft-donor T cell macrochimerism, and their allografts showed high graft-versus-host to host-versus-graft clonal ratios.

The data were produced by immunoSEQ multiplex PCR, yet TCRdb's version contains in-frame clones alone and is incomplete. The profile shows nearly 110,000 clones, over 80% of them singletons. This receptor was identified in a human donor who was the organ donor for an intestinal transplant. The V gene is TRBV7-9, the J gene TRBJ2-5; D not resolved. The DNA end lines up better with TRBJ2-7; the J call may be wrong. This specimen consisted of unstimulated CD4+ T cells sorted from spleen or lymph node cells, obtained before transplant. CDR3 in DNA: TGTGCCAGCAGCTTAGCGTATGACCGCTCCTACGAGCAGTACTTC. Protein sequence: CASSLAYDRSYEQYF.